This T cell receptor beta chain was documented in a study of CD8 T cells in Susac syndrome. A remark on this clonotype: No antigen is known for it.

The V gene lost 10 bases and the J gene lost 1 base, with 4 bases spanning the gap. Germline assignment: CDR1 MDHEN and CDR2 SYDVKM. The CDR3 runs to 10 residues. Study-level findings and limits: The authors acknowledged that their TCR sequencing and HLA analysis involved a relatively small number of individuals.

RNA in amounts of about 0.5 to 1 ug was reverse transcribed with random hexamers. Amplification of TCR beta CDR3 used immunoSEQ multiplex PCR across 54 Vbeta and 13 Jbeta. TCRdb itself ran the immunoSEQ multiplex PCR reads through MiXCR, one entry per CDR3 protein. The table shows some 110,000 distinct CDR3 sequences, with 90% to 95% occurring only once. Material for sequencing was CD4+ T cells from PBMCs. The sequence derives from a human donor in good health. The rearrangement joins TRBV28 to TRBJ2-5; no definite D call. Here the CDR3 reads CATRQETQYF. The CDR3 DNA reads TGTGCCACCCGCCAAGAGACCCAGTACTTC. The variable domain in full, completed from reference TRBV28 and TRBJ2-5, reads DVKVTQSSRYLVKRTGEKVFLECVQDMDHENMFWYRQDPGLGLRLIYFSYDVKMKEKGDIPEGYSVSREKKERFSLILESASTNQTSMYLCATRQETQYFGPGTRLLVL.